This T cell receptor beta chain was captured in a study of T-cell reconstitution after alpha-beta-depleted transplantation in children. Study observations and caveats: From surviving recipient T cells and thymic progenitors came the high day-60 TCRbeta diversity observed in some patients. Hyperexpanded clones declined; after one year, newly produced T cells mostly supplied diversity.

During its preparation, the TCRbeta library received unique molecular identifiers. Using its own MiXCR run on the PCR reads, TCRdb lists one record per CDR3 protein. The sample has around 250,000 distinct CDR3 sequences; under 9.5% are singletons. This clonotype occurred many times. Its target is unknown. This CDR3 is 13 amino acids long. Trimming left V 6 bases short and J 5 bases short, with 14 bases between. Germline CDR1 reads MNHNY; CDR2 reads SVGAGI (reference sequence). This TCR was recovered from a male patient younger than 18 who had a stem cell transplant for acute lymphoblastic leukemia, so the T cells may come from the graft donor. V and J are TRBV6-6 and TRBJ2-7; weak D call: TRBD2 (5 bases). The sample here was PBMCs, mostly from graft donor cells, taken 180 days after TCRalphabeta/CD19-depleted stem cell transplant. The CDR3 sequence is CASSHPRAHEQYF. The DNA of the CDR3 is TGTGCCAGCAGCCACCCGCGGGCCCACGAGCAGTACTTC.